This record looks at one TCR beta chain sequence and its context. The antigen is unknown. The record originates from a study of CD8+CD57+ T cells in acquired aplastic anemia. Study at large: DNA recovered from sorted CD4+ and CD8+ cells had a mean of 3.2 ug.

Findings and limits, study-wide: The study identified more than 25 CD8+ CDR3 sequences shared by patients and controls. Controls did not differ significantly from patients in CD8+ Simpson's diversity.

The CDR3 extends over 14 amino acids. The V gene's germline CDR1 is SNHLY and CDR2 FYNNEI. V trimming: 3 bases; J trimming: 7 bases; junction bases outside the gene matches: 8. Genomic DNA, the template, was used for profiling of the TCR beta VDJ and CDR3. TCRdb analysed the reads with MiXCR anew, one entry per CDR3 protein. The sample gives around 200,000 distinct CDR3 sequences, around 50% of which show up once; 10% to 15% is in the top ten. Previously, flow cytometry had revealed CD8+CD57+ cell expansion in the patients chosen for sequencing. At blood sampling, none of the patients had yet received therapy.

The chain links TRBV2 to TRBJ2-7, with TRBD1 matching 8 bases. This TCR was recovered from a human donor with aplastic anemia. The source material was sorted CD4+, CD8+, or CD8+CD57+ T cells (not recorded which) from PBMCs. The chain's CDR3 is CASSEGRGPGEQYF. In DNA form, the CDR3 reads TGTGCCAGCAGTGAGGGCAGGGGGCCGGGGGAGCAGTACTTC. The complete variable domain, with remaining parts taken from reference TRBV2 and TRBJ2-7, reads EPEVTQTPSHQVTQMGQEVILRCVPISNHLYFYWYRQILGQKVEFLVSFYNNEISEKSEIFDDQFSVERPDGSNFTLKIRSTKLEDSAMYFCASSEGRGPGEQYFGPGTRLTVT.